This TCR beta chain came from a study of CD8+CD57+ T cells in acquired aplastic anemia. Study-wide context: Healthy donors averaged around 10 million reads for CD4+ cells.

This CDR3 spans 14 amino acids. The germline V gene encodes CDR1 SEHNR and CDR2 FQNEAQ (reference sequence). Trimming stripped 4 bases from V and 5 bases from J, with 14 bases between. This clonotype occurred many times. For CDR3 and TCR beta VDJ profiling, genomic DNA was the template used. MiXCR was run by TCRdb on the reads, yielding one entry per CDR3 protein. Of some 190,000 distinct CDR3 sequences in the sample, approximately 52% were seen once. What was sequenced was sorted CD4+, CD8+, or CD8+CD57+ T cells (not recorded which) from PBMCs. The rearrangement joins TRBV7-9 to TRBJ1-2, with a tentative D call TRBD1 (5 bases). This receptor was taken from a human donor in good health, serving as a control. This CDR3 is CASSSPLSGYGYTF. CDR3 bases: TGTGCCAGCAGCTCGCCCCTCTCAGGGTATGGCTACACCTTC. The entire variable domain, with the rest obtained from reference TRBV7-9 and TRBJ1-2, is as follows: DTGVSQNPRHKITKRGQNVTFRCDPISEHNRLYWYRQTLGQGPEFLTYFQNEAQLEKSRLLSDRFSAERPKGSFSTLEIQRTEQGDSAMYLCASSSPLSGYGYTFGSGTRLTVV.